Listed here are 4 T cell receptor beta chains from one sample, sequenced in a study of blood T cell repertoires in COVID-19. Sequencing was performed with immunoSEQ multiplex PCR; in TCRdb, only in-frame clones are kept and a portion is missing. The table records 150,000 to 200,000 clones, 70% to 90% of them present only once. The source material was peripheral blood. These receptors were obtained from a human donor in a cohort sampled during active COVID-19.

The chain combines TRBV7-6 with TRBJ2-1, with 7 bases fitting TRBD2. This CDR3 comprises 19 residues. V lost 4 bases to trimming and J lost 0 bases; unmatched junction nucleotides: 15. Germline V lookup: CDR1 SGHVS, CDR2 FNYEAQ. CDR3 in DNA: TGTGCCAGCAGCTCCCCCCGGGCCACTAGCGCCGGCTCCTACAATGAGCAGTTCTTC. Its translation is CASSSPRATSAGSYNEQFF.

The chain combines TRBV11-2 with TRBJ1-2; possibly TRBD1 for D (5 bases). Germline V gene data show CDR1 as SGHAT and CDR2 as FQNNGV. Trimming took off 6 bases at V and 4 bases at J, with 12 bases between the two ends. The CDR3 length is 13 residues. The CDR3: CASSKGLGYGYTF. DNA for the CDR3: TGTGCCAGCAGTAAGGGGTTAGGCTATGGCTACACCTTC.

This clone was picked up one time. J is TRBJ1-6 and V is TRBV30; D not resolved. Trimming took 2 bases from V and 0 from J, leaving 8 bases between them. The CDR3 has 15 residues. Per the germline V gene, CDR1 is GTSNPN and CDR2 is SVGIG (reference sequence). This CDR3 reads CAWSSQSSYNSPLHF. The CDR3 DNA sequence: TGTGCCTGGAGTTCACAAAGCTCCTATAATTCACCCCTCCACTTT.

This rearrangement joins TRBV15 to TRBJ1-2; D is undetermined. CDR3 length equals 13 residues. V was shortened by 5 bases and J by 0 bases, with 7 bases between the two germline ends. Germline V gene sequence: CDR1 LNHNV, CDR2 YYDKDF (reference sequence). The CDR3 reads CATSPQSNYGYTF. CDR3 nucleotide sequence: TGTGCCACCAGCCCCCAGTCTAACTATGGCTACACCTTC.